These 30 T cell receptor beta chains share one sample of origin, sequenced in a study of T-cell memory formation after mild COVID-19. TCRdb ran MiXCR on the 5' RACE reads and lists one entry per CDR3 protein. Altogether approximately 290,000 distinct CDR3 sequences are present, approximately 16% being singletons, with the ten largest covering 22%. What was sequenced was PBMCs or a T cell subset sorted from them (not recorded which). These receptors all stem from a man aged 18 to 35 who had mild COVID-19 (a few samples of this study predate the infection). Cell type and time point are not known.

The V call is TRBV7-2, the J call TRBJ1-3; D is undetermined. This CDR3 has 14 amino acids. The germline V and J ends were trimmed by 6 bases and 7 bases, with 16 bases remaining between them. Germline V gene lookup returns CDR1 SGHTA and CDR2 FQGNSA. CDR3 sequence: CASRVAPNENTIYF. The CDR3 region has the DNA TGTGCCAGCAGGGTTGCGCCAAATGAGAACACCATATATTTT.

CDR3 protein: CASSGDTAEAFF. The CDR3 DNA reads TGTGCCAGCAGCGGGGATACGGCTGAAGCTTTCTTT. The chain couples TRBV9 to TRBJ1-1; D unresolved. This CDR3 is 12 amino acids long. Looked up from germline, CDR1 is SGDLS and CDR2 is YYNGEE. Trimming shortened V by 3 bases and J by 6 bases, and 9 bases separated the two germline ends.

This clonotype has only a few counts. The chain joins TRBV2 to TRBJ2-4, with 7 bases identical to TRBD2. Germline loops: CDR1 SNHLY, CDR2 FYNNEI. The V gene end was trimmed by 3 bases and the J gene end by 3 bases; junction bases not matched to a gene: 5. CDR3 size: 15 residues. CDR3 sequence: CASSDLADLKNIQYF. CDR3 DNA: TGTGCCAGCAGTGACCTAGCGGATCTCAAAAACATTCAGTACTTC.

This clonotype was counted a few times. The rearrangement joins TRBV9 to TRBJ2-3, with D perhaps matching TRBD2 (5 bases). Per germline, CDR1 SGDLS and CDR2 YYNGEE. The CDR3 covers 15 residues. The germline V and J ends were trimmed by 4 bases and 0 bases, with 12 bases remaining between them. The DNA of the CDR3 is TGTGCCAGCAGCCTCAGCGCGGGCAGCACAGATACGCAGTATTTT. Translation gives CASSLSAGSTDTQYF.

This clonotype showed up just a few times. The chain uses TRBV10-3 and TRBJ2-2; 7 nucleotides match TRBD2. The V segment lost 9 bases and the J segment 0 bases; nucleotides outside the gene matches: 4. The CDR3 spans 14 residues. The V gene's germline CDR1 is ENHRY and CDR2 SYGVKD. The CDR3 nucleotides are TGTGCCATATCGGGGGGAGCGAACACCGGGGAGCTGTTTTTT. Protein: CAISGGANTGELFF.

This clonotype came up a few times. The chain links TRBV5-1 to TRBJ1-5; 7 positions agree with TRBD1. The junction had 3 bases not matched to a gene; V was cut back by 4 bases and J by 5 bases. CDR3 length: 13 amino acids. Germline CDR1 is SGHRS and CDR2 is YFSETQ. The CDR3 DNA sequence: TGCGCCAGCAGCGAGAGGGGGCATCAGCCCCAGCATTTT. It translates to CASSERGHQPQHF.

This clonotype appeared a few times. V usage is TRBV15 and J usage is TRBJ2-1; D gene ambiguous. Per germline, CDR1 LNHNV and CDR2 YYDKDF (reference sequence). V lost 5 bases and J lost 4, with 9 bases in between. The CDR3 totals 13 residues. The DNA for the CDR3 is TGTGCCACCAGCTCGGTTTATTACAATGAGCAGTTCTTC. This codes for CATSSVYYNEQFF.

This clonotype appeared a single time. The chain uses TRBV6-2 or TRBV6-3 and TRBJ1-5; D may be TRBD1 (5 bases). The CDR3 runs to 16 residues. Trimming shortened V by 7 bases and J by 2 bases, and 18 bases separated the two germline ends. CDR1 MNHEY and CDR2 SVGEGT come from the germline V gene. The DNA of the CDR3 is TGTGCCAGCACCAACCGGGGGACGGCCGGCAATCAGCCCCAGCATTTT. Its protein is CASTNRGTAGNQPQHF.

CDR3 in amino acids: CASSLSNPSGFYNEQFF. CDR3 nucleotide sequence: TGCGCCAGCAGCTTGAGTAATCCTAGCGGGTTTTACAATGAGCAGTTCTTC. V usage is TRBV5-1 and J usage is TRBJ2-1, with 8 bases identical to TRBD2. Unmatched junction bases numbered 10, after V lost 1 base and J lost 4 bases. The germline V gene encodes CDR1 SGHRS and CDR2 YFSETQ. This CDR3 comprises 17 residues. The full variable domain, completed using reference TRBV5-1 and TRBJ2-1, is KAGVTQTPRYLIKTRGQQVTLSCSPISGHRSVSWYQQTPGQGLQFLFEYFSETQRNKGNFPGRFSGRQFSNSRSEMNVSTLELGDSALYLCASSLSNPSGFYNEQFFGPGTRLTVL.

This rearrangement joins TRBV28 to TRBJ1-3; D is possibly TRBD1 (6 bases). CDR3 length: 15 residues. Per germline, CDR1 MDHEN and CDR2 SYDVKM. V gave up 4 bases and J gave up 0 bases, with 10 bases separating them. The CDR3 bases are TGTGCCAGCAGTTCGCAGGGGCTCTCTGGAAACACCATATATTTT. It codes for CASSSQGLSGNTIYF.

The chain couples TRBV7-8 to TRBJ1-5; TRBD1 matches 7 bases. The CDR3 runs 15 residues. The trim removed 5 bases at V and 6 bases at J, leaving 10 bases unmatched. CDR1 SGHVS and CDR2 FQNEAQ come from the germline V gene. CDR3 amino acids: CASSPPRGHRQPQHF. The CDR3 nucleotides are TGTGCCAGCAGCCCCCCGAGGGGGCACCGTCAGCCCCAGCATTTT.

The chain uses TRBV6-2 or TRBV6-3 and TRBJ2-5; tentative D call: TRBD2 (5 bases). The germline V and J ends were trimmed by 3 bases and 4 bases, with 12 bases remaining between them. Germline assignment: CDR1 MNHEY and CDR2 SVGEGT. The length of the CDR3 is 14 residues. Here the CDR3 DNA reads TGTGCCAGCAGTTATAGACGGACTCCAGAGACCCAGTACTTC. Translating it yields CASSYRRTPETQYF.

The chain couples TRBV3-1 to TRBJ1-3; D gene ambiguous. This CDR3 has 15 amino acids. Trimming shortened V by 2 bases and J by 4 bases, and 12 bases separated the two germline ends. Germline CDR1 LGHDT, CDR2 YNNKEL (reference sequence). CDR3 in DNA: TGTGCCAGCAGCCAACCAGATGCGCGAGGAAACACCATATATTTT. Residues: CASSQPDARGNTIYF.

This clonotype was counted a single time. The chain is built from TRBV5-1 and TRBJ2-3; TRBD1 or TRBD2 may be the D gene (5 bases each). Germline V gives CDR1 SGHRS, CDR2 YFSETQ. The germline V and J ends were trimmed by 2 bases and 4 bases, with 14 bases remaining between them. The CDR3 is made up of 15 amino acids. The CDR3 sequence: CASSFSRGGSDTQYF. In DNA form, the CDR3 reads TGCGCCAGCAGCTTTTCACGTGGGGGATCAGATACGCAGTATTTT.

The CDR3 here is CASSFNRGYGTDTQYF. In DNA, the CDR3 is TGTGCCAGCAGCTTCAACAGGGGTTACGGCACAGATACGCAGTATTTT. The gene calls are TRBV28 and TRBJ2-3, with 7 bases that match TRBD1. Looked up from germline, CDR1 is MDHEN and CDR2 is SYDVKM. The CDR3 loop spans 16 amino acids. The trim removed 6 bases at V and 1 base at J, leaving 10 bases unmatched.

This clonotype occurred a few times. This CDR3 reads CASSFRTTDTQYF. The CDR3 DNA sequence: TGTGCCAGCAGCTTCCGTACCACAGATACGCAGTATTTT. The chain uses TRBV6-5 and TRBJ2-3; no reliable D call. With 6 bases removed from V and 2 bases from J, the gap between germline ends came to 9 bases. This CDR3 comprises 13 residues. The germline V gene has CDR1 MNHEY and CDR2 SVGAGI.

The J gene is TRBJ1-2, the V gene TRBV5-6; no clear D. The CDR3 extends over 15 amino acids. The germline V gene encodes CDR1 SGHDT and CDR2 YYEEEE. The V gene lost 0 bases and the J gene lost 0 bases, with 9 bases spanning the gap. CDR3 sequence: CASSLGMGTNYGYTF. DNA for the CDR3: TGTGCCAGCAGCTTGGGGATGGGAACTAACTATGGCTACACCTTC.

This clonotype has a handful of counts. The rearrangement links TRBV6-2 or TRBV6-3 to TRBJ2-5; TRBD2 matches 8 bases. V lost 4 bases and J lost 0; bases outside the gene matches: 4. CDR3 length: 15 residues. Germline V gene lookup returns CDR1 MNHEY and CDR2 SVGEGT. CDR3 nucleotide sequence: TGTGCCAGCAGTTCCCCAGCGGGGGACCAAGAGACCCAGTACTTC. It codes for CASSSPAGDQETQYF.

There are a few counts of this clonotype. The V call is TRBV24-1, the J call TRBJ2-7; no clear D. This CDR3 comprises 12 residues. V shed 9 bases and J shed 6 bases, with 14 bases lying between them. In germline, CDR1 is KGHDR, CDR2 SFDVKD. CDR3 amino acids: CATRRCDTEQYV. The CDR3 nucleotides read TGTGCCACCCGCCGTTGCGATACCGAGCAGTACGTC.

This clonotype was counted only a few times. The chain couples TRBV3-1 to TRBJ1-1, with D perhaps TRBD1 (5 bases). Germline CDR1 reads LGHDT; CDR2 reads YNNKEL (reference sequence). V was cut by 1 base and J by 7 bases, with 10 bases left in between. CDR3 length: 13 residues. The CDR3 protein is CASSQGGGYEAFF. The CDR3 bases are TGTGCCAGCAGCCAAGGGGGCGGATATGAAGCTTTCTTT.

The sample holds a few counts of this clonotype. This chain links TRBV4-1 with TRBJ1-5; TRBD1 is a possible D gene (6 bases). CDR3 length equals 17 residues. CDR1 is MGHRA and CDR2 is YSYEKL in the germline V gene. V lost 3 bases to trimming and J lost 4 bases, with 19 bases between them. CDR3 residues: CASSQGGARGRNQPQHF. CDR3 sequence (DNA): TGCGCCAGCAGCCAGGGAGGAGCCAGGGGTAGGAATCAGCCCCAGCATTTT.

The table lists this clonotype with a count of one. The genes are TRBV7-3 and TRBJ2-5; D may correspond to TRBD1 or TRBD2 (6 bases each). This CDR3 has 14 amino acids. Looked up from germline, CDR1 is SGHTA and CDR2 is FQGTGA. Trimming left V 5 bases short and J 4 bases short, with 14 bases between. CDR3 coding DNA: TGTGCCAGCAGCACGATCGGGGGCTTAGAGACCCAGTACTTC. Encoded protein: CASSTIGGLETQYF.

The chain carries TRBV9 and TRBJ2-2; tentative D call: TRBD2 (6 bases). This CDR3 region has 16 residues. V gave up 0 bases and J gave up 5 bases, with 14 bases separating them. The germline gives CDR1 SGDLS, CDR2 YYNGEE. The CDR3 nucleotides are TGTGCCAGCAGCGTAGGGGTGGAGGGGTGGACCGGGGAGCTGTTTTTT. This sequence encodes CASSVGVEGWTGELFF. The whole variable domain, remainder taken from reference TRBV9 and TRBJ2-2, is DSGVTQTPKHLITATGQRVTLRCSPRSGDLSVYWYQQSLDQGLQFLIQYYNGEERAKGNILERFSAQQFPDLHSELNLSSLELGDSALYFCASSVGVEGWTGELFFGEGSRLTVL.

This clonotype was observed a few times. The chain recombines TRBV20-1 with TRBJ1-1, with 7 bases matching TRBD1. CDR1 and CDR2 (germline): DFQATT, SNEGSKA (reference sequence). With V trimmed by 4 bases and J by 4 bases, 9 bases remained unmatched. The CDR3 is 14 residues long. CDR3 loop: CSATGDRDGTEAFF. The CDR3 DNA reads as TGCAGTGCTACCGGCGACAGGGACGGCACTGAAGCTTTCTTT.

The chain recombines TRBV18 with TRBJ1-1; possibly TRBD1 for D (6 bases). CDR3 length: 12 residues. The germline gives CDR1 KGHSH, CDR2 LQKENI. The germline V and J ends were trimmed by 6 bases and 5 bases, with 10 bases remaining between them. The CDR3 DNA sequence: TGTGCCAGCTCCCACAGGGAAACTGAAGCTTTCTTT. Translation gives CASSHRETEAFF.

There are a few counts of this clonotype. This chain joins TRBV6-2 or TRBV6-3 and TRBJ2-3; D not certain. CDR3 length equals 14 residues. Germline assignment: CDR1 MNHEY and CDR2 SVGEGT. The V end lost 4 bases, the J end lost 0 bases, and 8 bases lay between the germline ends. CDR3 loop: CASSLIGSTDTQYF. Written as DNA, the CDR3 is TGTGCCAGCAGTTTGATAGGGAGCACAGATACGCAGTATTTT.

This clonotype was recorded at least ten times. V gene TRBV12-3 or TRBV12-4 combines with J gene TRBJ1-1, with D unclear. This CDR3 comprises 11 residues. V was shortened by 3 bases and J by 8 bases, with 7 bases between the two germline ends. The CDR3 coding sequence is TGTGCCAGCAGTTTGGGTGTAGAAGCTTTCTTT. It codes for CASSLGVEAFF.

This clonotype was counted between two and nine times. The CDR3 protein is CASSLARGKNQPQHF. The CDR3 DNA follows: TGTGCCAGCAGCTTAGCAAGGGGAAAAAATCAGCCCCAGCATTTT. V is TRBV7-2 and J is TRBJ1-5; TRBD1 might be the D (5 bases). This CDR3 has 15 residues. Germline V gene lookup returns CDR1 SGHTA and CDR2 FQGNSA. The V gene lost 0 bases and the J gene lost 4 bases, with 10 bases spanning the gap.

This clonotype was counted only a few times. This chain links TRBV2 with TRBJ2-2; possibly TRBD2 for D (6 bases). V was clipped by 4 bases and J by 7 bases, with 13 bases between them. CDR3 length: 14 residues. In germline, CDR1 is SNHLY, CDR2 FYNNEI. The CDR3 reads CASSAYPGGGELFF. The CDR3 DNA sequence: TGTGCCAGCAGTGCTTACCCCGGGGGCGGGGAGCTGTTTTTT.

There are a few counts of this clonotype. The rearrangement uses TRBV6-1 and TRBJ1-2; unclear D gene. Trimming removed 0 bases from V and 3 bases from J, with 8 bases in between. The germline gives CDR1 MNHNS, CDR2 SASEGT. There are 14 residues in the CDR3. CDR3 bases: TGTGCCAGCAGTGAAGCTCCAGATTACTATGGCTACACCTTC. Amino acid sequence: CASSEAPDYYGYTF.